This T cell receptor (beta chain) was sequenced for a study of blood T cell repertoires in COVID-19 (dated by TCRdb to the early 2020s). Broadly, across the study: Samples from collaborators originated in the United States, Italy and Spain and spanned both the acute and convalescent phases of COVID-19. The samples were drawn from the first 160 participants of the ongoing ImmuneRACE study and from 1,254 subjects provided by 6 global collaborators. Where available, HLA class I and class II types were obtained from metadata supplied by the sample provider rather than from assay-based typing. Deeply sampled blood TCRbeta repertoires from subjects exposed to, actively infected with, or recovered from COVID-19 were included in the dataset. The material from the prospective study consisted of cDNA or gDNA derived from T cells, B-cell-depleted T cells, or PBMCs. Sample metadata almost always included a de-identified subject ID, COVID-19 status, age in years and sex. A freely available public database, intended as a resource for researchers studying the immune response to SARS-CoV-2, is where the repertoires were released. The study at large found these results: The quantity of clinical and demographic metadata differed by source and by participant and was supplied without curation.

As concerns this clone: Its specific antigen is unknown. No qualities accompany the bases; no much larger clone lies one base away.

Collaborating institutions collected whole blood in K2EDTA tubes following their own protocols. For TCRbeta analysis, collaborator samples were shipped as frozen whole blood, as isolated PBMCs, or as DNA extracted from either sample type. Taken from cysteine to phenylalanine, the CDR3 has 13 residues. Solely the CDR3 DNA is kept, with 39 bases framed from the first base. Germline trimming amounts to 10 bases on V and 1 base on J, with 3 as the count of junction bases outside the gene matches. Based on the germline V gene (reference sequence), the CDR1 and CDR2 sequences are LNHNV and YYDKDF. TCRbeta CDR3 regions were amplified from genomic DNA using the immunoSEQ Assay, a bias-controlled multiplex PCR. The original methods were these. The number of nucleated cells in each sample was estimated by amplification of reference gene primers within the assay. To quantify the absolute abundance of each unique TCRbeta CDR3 rearrangement, sequence reads were collapsed and filtered. For each sample, productive Simpson clonality was calculated as the square root of Simpson's diversity index over productive rearrangements. TCRdb carries this immuneACCESS record with in-frame sequences only. Its versions omit some clonotypes, under half of them owing to an unresolved V gene in the studies checked, with the rest unexplained. From that table come the V and J calls and clone size; the DNA was used to work out D and trimming. The sample profile shows under 350,000 clones; around 83% of them were found once. Clones ranked in the top ten supply less than 4% of the sample.

This clonotype originated in a man younger than 35 with active or convalescent COVID-19. The rearrangement joined TRBV15 to TRBJ2-3, with 9 bases matching TRBD2. Sequencing input: peripheral blood. In nucleotides, the sequence is TGTGCCATCAGGACTAGCGGCACAGATACGCAGTATTTT. The translation is CAIRTSGTDTQYF.